The sample holds many counts of the clone carrying this T cell receptor (beta chain). What it binds is unknown. The sample belongs to a study of naive and memory T cell subsets. Study-level findings and limits: TCR counts from RNA may reflect activation-linked expression changes. A few larger clonotypes appeared in naive repertoires, especially CD8, possibly memory cells re-expressing CD45RA.

Two oligonucleotides, mixed equimolar, formed the beta constant-region primer covering TRBC1 and TRBC2. Nested alpha and beta constant-region primers with the SP2 primer drove four PCR rounds on ligated cDNA. TCRdb analysed the UMI-ligation and nested PCR reads with MiXCR anew, one entry per CDR3 protein. The sample has around 160,000 distinct CDR3 sequences; 22% are singletons. In germline, CDR1 is SEHNR, CDR2 FQNEAQ (reference sequence). With 2 bases removed from V and 3 bases from J, the gap between germline ends came to 17 bases. CDR3 length: 17 amino acids. The sequencing input was naive CD4+ T cells from blood. The gene calls are TRBV7-9 and TRBJ1-5; D call uncertain. This clonotype was sampled from a human donor in good health. The CDR3 nucleotides read TGTGCCAGCAGCTTATCCGTACGGGAAAGCGACAATCAGCCCCAGCATTTT. Translation: CASSLSVRESDNQPQHF.